This TCR beta chain was identified in a study of T-cell reconstitution after alpha-beta-depleted transplantation in children. This clonotype was seen more than once but under ten times. Antigen: not known. CDR1 and CDR2 (germline): SGHVS, FNYEAQ. With 0 bases removed from V and 3 bases from J, the gap between germline ends came to 11 bases. The CDR3 consists of 16 residues. The TCRbeta library incorporated unique molecular identifiers. TCRdb called the PCR reads again in MiXCR, with one record for every CDR3 protein. The sample contains hundreds of thousands of distinct CDR3 sequences, roughly 13% of which appear only once. General observations from the study: It was surviving recipient T cells and thymic progenitors that gave some patients high TCRbeta diversity at day 60. T cells produced anew were the main source of T-cell counts and diversity one year after transplant. Expanded graft clones, several hundred of them, were reportedly the source of alpha-beta T cells about two months after transplant.

The chain is built from TRBV7-6 and TRBJ2-2; TRBD2 is a possible D gene (5 bases). The sample consisted of PBMCs, taken before TCRalphabeta/CD19-depleted stem cell transplant. This TCR derives from a girl aged 2-10 years with congenital amegakaryocytic thrombocytopenia, due to receive a stem cell transplant. In nucleotides, the CDR3 is TGTGCCAGCAGCTTAGCGTACAGAGGGCACACCGGGGAGCTGTTTTTT. Its translation is CASSLAYRGHTGELFF. The complete variable domain, with remaining parts taken from reference TRBV7-6 and TRBJ2-2, reads GAGVSQSPRYKVTKRGQDVALRCDPISGHVSLYWYRQALGQGPEFLTYFNYEAQQDKSGLPNDRFSAERPEGSISTLTIQRTEQRDSAMYRCASSLAYRGHTGELFFGEGSRLTVL.